Listed here are 7 T cell receptor beta chains from one sample, sequenced in a study of T cell clonality in common variable immunodeficiency. Study results and limitations: Reportedly, TCR beta sequences from common variable immunodeficiency showed fewer deletions and N-nucleotide insertions.

These receptors' antigens are unknown. Generated by immunoSEQ multiplex PCR, the TCRdb table keeps only in-frame clones and is missing some. The repertoire shows some 25,000 clones, none seen only once; the top ten take 4%. Sequenced material: peripheral blood mononuclear cells. Receptors originate from a human donor with common variable immunodeficiency.

Points on this clone: The read ends 3 residues shy of where the CDR3 ends; the end is completed using the germline J gene. This chain uses TRBV7-8 with TRBJ1-5; a possible D gene is TRBD1 (5 bases). V lost 4 bases to trimming and J lost 9 bases, with 19 bases between them. CDR3 length equals 15 residues. Germline assignment: CDR1 SGHVS and CDR2 FQNEAQ. The CDR3 protein is CASSSHRSPMLPQHF. The part of the CDR3 DNA that was read is TGTGCCAGCAGCTCGCACAGGTCCCCCATGTTGCCC.

The sample holds many counts of this clone. The read falls 3 residues short of the CDR3 end, and the missing part is taken from the germline J gene. The chain is built from TRBV30 and TRBJ1-4, with TRBD1 matching over 7 bases. The J segment lost 0 bases and the V segment lost 8 bases, leaving 3 bases of the junction unmatched. The CDR3 extends over 13 amino acids. The V gene's germline CDR1 is GTSNPN and CDR2 SVGIG (reference sequence). The CDR3 bases that were read are TGTGCCGGTGGACAGGCAACTAATGAAAAA. As protein: CAGGQATNEK. The CDR3 in full is CAGGQATNEKLFF. Filled out from reference TRBV30 and TRBJ1-4, the complete variable domain reads SQTIHQWPATLVQPVGSPLSLECTVEGTSNPNLYWYRQAAGRGLQLLFYSVGIGQISSEVPQNLSASRPQDRQFILSSKKLLLSDSGFYLCAGGQATNEKLFFGSGTQLSVL.

This clone was detected ten times or more. The read finishes 3 residues shy of the CDR3 end, and the germline J gene is used to complete it. The gene calls are TRBV30 and TRBJ1-3, with TRBD1 matching 8 bases. Trimming removed 3 bases from V and 2 bases from J; junction bases left unmatched: 3. The germline V gene encodes CDR1 GTSNPN and CDR2 SVGIG (reference sequence). The CDR3 is made up of 14 amino acids. The CDR3 sequence: CAWSRQGTGNTIYF. The covered CDR3 bases are TGTGCCTGGAGCAGACAGGGGACTGGAAACACC. The whole variable domain, remainder taken from reference TRBV30 and TRBJ1-3, is SQTIHQWPATLVQPVGSPLSLECTVEGTSNPNLYWYRQAAGRGLQLLFYSVGIGQISSEVPQNLSASRPQDRQFILSSKKLLLSDSGFYLCAWSRQGTGNTIYFGEGSWLTVV.

In the case of this clone: The read gets to within 3 residues of the CDR3 end, and the germline J gene fills in the rest. The chain carries TRBV18 and TRBJ1-3; D may be TRBD1 (5 bases). The germline gives CDR1 KGHSH, CDR2 LQKENI. V was cut by 2 bases and J by 8 bases, with 10 bases left in between. This CDR3 contains 13 residues. This chain's CDR3 is CASSPSGGDTIYF. CDR3 DNA, as far as it was read: TGTGCCAGCTCACCATCCGGGGGGGACACC.

Of note for this clone: The read comes to an end 3 residues before the CDR3 does, leaving the germline J gene to fill in the end. This sequence joins TRBV30 and TRBJ2-1, with D perhaps TRBD2 (7 bases). This CDR3 contains 16 residues. Germline V gives CDR1 GTSNPN, CDR2 SVGIG (reference sequence). Trimming shortened V by 2 bases and J by 8 bases, and 22 bases separated the two germline ends. CDR3: CAWSLGTKGDLHEQFF. The CDR3 bases that were read are TGTGCCTGGAGTCTCGGGACTAAGGGGGACTTGCATGAG. The full variable domain, in which reference TRBV30 and TRBJ2-1 provide the parts outside the CDR3, is SQTIHQWPATLVQPVGSPLSLECTVEGTSNPNLYWYRQAAGRGLQLLFYSVGIGQISSEVPQNLSASRPQDRQFILSSKKLLLSDSGFYLCAWSLGTKGDLHEQFFGPGTRLTVL.

This clone was observed a handful of times. The read comes to an end 3 residues before the CDR3 does, leaving the germline J gene to fill in the end. Other DNA sequences from this sample encode an identical CDR3 as well. The V gene is TRBV7-6, the J gene TRBJ2-7; the D gene is possibly TRBD1 (6 bases). This CDR3 is built from 15 residues. Germline V gene data show CDR1 as SGHVS and CDR2 as FNYEAQ. The ends were cut back, 1 base at V and 0 bases at J, with 10 bases in the middle. The CDR3 reads CASSLGTGSSYEQYF. Partial CDR3 DNA: TGTGCCAGCAGCTTAGGAACAGGGTCCTCCTACGAG.

The table lists this clone with many counts. The read ends 3 residues shy of where the CDR3 ends; the end is completed using the germline J gene. This sample also contains other DNA sequences that code for the same CDR3. The chain combines TRBV18 with TRBJ1-2; 11 bases fit TRBD1. Germline V lookup: CDR1 KGHSH, CDR2 LQKENI. CDR3 length: 14 amino acids. CDR3: CASSPGQGAEGYTF. The part of the CDR3 DNA that was read is TGTGCCAGCTCTCCAGGACAGGGGGCTGAAGGC.